This T cell receptor beta chain stems from a study of T cell responses to AZD1222 COVID-19 vaccine. General observations from the study: With dominance at 160-218 and 743-854, vaccine-associated CD4 TCRs spanned spike. Reportedly, nearly half the spike-specific TCRs target unmutated variant regions. The study sampled repertoires only after the peak T cell response.

Only in-frame clones appear in the TCRdb table, and some are missing; sequencing was by immunoSEQ multiplex PCR. The sample comprises some 200,000 clones, over 80% of which are singletons, and under 7.5% rests with the top ten. About this clone: Its antigen is unknown.

CDR3 length equals 13 residues. V dropped 4 bases and J dropped 8 bases, with 14 bases sitting between them. CDR1 and CDR2 (germline): LGHDT, YNNKEL (reference sequence). Material: peripheral blood, obtained on day 0 of AZD1222 vaccination. This chain joins TRBV3-1 (or the pseudogene TRBV3-2) and TRBJ2-5; D call uncertain. The sequence was obtained from an adult in good health. CDR3 nucleotides: TGTGCCAGCAGCCCGGGCCTCGGAAACACCCAGTACTTC. Its protein is CASSPGLGNTQYF.